This passage covers 9 T cell receptor beta chains from one sample sequenced in a study of cytomegalovirus exposure and HLA in healthy donors. Only in-frame clones appear in the TCRdb table, and some are missing; sequencing was by immunoSEQ multiplex PCR. The table has over 80,000 clones, 85% seen once; the top ten hold roughly 20%. Sequencing was carried out using PBMCs. The receptors derive from a man aged 18 to 35 in good health and CMV-seropositive.

The chain recombines TRBV5-6 with TRBJ2-3; maybe TRBD2 (5 bases). Germline CDR1 SGHDT, CDR2 YYEEEE. This CDR3 comprises 15 residues. V lost 2 bases, J lost 1 base, and 11 bases lay in between. The CDR3 DNA sequence: TGTGCCAGCAGCTTCAGTGGGAGAGGCACAGATACGCAGTATTTT. Its translation is CASSFSGRGTDTQYF.

This clone was found once. CDR3 in DNA: TGTGCCAGCAGCTCCCTAGCGTCTAACACCGGGGAGCTGTTTTTT. Encoded protein: CASSSLASNTGELFF. V gene TRBV11-3 combines with J gene TRBJ2-2, with D tentatively TRBD2 (6 bases). CDR3 length: 15 residues. Germline lookup yields CDR1 SGHNT and CDR2 YENEEA. V shed 4 bases and J shed 2 bases, with 11 bases lying between them. The variable domain in full, with the rest retrieved from reference TRBV11-3 and TRBJ2-2, is EAGVVQSPRYKIIEKKQPVAFWCNPISGHNTLYWYLQNLGQGPELLIRYENEEAVDDSQLPKDRFSAERLKGVDSTLKIQPAELGDSAVYLCASSSLASNTGELFFGEGSRLTVL.

This clone has just one count. This chain links TRBV28 with TRBJ2-5, with D maybe TRBD1 (7 bases). Trimming removed 5 bases from V and 1 base from J, with 14 bases in between. The CDR3 covers 15 residues. Looked up from germline, CDR1 is MDHEN and CDR2 is SYDVKM. The CDR3 nucleotides read TGTGCCAGCAGTGGGGGGACAGCATCCCAAGAGACCCAGTACTTC. Amino acid sequence: CASSGGTASQETQYF.

This clone turned up a few times. The J gene is TRBJ2-7, the V gene TRBV11-2, with 10 bases that match TRBD1. The ends lost 0 bases at V and 2 bases at J; junction bases unmatched: 7. CDR3 size: 17 residues. CDR1 and CDR2 from the germline V gene are SGHAT and FQNNGV. CDR3 residues: CASSLDRPGTGAYEQYF. The CDR3 nucleotides are TGTGCCAGCAGCTTAGACCGCCCCGGGACAGGGGCCTACGAGCAGTACTTC.

The rearrangement links TRBV5-1 to TRBJ1-4; D is ambiguous. The CDR3 length is 15 residues. Germline CDR1 and CDR2: SGHRS and YFSETQ. Trimming removed 0 bases from V and 5 bases from J, with 11 bases in between. CDR3 in amino acids: CASSLAGRMNEKLFF. Here the CDR3 DNA reads TGCGCCAGCAGCTTGGCCGGCAGGATGAATGAAAAACTGTTTTTT.

This chain uses TRBV5-1 with TRBJ2-3; D may be TRBD2 (5 bases). V lost 0 bases to trimming and J lost 3 bases, with 11 bases between them. CDR1 is SGHRS and CDR2 is YFSETQ in the germline V gene. CDR3 length: 15 residues. The CDR3 sequence is CASSLAWTPTDTQYF. The CDR3 nucleotides are TGCGCCAGCAGCTTGGCCTGGACTCCGACAGATACGCAGTATTTT.

V and J are TRBV10-2 and TRBJ2-2, with D tentatively TRBD2 (5 bases). V was pared by 6 bases and J by 2 bases, with 10 bases between. This CDR3 is 14 amino acids long. Germline CDR1 and CDR2: WSHSY and SAAADI. CDR3 coding DNA: TGCGCCAGCAGGGAGACTACAAACACCGGGGAGCTGTTTTTT. Its protein product is CASRETTNTGELFF.

The chain links TRBV2 to TRBJ1-2, with 7 bases lining up with TRBD1. The germline V gene has CDR1 SNHLY and CDR2 FYNNEI. V shed 8 bases, J shed 3 bases, and the junction held 9 bases outside the gene matches. The CDR3 covers 14 residues. In DNA, the CDR3 is TGTGCCAGCCGAACAGGGGATCGATACTATGGCTACACCTTC. Its translation: CASRTGDRYYGYTF.

This chain uses TRBV7-8 with TRBJ2-1; 8 nucleotides match TRBD2. The CDR3 loop spans 17 amino acids. The V gene's germline CDR1 is SGHVS and CDR2 FQNEAQ. Trimming at V came to 3 bases and at J to 0 bases, leaving 7 bases not matched to a gene. CDR3 nucleotide sequence: TGTGCCAGCAGCTTCCTTGGCGGGAGGTCCTCCTACAATGAGCAGTTCTTC. Translated, it gives CASSFLGGRSSYNEQFF.